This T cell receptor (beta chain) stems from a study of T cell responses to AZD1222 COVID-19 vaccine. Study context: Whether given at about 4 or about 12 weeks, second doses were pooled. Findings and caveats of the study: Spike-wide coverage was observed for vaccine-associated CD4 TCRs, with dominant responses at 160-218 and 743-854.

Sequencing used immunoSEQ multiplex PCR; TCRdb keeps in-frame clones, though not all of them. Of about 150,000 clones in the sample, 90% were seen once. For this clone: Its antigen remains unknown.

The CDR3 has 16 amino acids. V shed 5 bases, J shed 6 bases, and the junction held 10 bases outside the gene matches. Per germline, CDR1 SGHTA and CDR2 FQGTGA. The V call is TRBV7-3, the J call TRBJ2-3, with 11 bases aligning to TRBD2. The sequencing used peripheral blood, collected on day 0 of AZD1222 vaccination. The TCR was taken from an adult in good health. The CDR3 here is CASSDHSGRAPDTQYF. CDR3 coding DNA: TGTGCCAGCAGCGATCATAGCGGGAGGGCCCCGGATACGCAGTATTTT.